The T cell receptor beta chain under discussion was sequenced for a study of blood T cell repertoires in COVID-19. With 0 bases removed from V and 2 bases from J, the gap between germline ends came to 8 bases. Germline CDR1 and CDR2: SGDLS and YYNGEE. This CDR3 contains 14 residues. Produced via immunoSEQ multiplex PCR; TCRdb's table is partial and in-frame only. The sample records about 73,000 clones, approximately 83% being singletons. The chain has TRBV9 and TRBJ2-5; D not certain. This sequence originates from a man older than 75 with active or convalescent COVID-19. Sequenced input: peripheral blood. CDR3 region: CASSVGAKQETQYF. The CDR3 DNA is TGTGCCAGCAGCGTAGGGGCAAAGCAAGAGACCCAGTACTTC.